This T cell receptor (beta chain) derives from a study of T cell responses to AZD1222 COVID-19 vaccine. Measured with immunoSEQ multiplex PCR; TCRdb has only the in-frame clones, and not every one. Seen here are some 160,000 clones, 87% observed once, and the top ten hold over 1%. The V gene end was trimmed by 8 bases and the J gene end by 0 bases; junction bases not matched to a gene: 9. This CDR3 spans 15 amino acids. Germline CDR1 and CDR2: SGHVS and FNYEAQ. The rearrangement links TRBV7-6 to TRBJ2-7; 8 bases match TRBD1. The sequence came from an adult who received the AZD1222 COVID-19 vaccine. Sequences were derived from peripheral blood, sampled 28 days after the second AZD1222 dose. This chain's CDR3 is CASLPGTGVSYEQYF. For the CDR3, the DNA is TGTGCCAGCCTACCCGGGACAGGAGTCTCCTACGAGCAGTACTTC.